This entry lists 11 T cell receptor beta chains sequenced from one sample in a study of blood T cell repertoires in COVID-19. Using immunoSEQ multiplex PCR, the repertoire was profiled, and TCRdb retains in-frame clones only, with some absent. Here the sample spans about 470,000 clones, roughly nine tenths being singletons. Sample: PBMCs or T cells enriched from blood (not recorded which). These receptors were obtained from a woman aged 18-29 years who had recovered from COVID-19.

The CDR3 spells CASSSHRGWGYTF. Here the CDR3 DNA reads TGTGCCAGCAGCTCCCACAGGGGATGGGGCTACACCTTC. This chain joins TRBV14 and TRBJ1-2; 7 bases are shared with TRBD1. CDR1 and CDR2 (germline): SGHDN, FVKESK. The CDR3 totals 13 residues. V shed 5 bases, J shed 8 bases, and the junction held 8 bases outside the gene matches.

The rearrangement uses TRBV3-1 (or the pseudogene TRBV3-2) and TRBJ1-1, with D possibly TRBD1 on 6 matching bases. The V and J ends lost 0 bases and 2 bases respectively, with 16 bases between them. The germline V gene has CDR1 LGHDT and CDR2 YNNKEL (reference sequence). The length of the CDR3 is 17 residues. CDR3 protein: CASSQELQGIYNTEAFF. The CDR3 region has the DNA TGTGCCAGCAGCCAAGAATTACAGGGAATCTATAACACTGAAGCTTTCTTT.

The chain employs TRBV2 and TRBJ2-7; tentatively, D is TRBD2 (6 bases). V lost 5 bases to trimming and J lost 2 bases, with 22 bases between them. This CDR3 is 17 amino acids long. The V gene's germline CDR1 is SNHLY and CDR2 FYNNEI. CDR3 bases: TGTGCCAGCAGTCCTCGATGGGGGACGGGGGTACCCTACGAGCAGTACTTC. Protein sequence: CASSPRWGTGVPYEQYF.

The rearrangement joins TRBV4-1 to TRBJ2-7; a possible D gene is TRBD1 (5 bases). The CDR3 has 15 residues. V lost 4 bases and J lost 0, with 13 bases in between. The germline V gene encodes CDR1 MGHRA and CDR2 YSYEKL. The CDR3 DNA is TGCGCCAGCAGCCGTTCTAGGGGCGTCTCCTACGAGCAGTACTTC. Protein product: CASSRSRGVSYEQYF.

V gene TRBV7-8 combines with J gene TRBJ1-2; 9 positions match TRBD1. J lost 6 bases, V lost 1 base, and 12 bases had no gene match. The length of the CDR3 is 17 residues. Germline V gives CDR1 SGHVS, CDR2 FQNEAQ. CDR3 in amino acids: CASSLEFGTGTGHGYTF. CDR3 in DNA: TGTGCCAGCAGCTTAGAATTTGGGACAGGGACAGGTCATGGCTACACCTTC.

The chain is built from TRBV5-1 and TRBJ1-2, with TRBD1 matching 7 bases. Germline trimming cut 0 bases from V and 8 bases from J; bases unmatched to any gene: 10. Germline V gives CDR1 SGHRS, CDR2 YFSETQ. The CDR3 is made up of 15 amino acids. The CDR3 DNA reads TGCGCCAGCAGCTTGGTGGCAGGGGGAACTGGCGGCTACACCTTC. Its translation: CASSLVAGGTGGYTF.

The gene calls are TRBV6-5 and TRBJ2-7; 10 bases line up with TRBD1. The CDR3 spans 15 residues. The germline CDR1 and CDR2 sequences are MNHEY and SVGAGI. The V gene end was trimmed by 4 bases and the J gene end by 7 bases; junction bases not matched to a gene: 10. The CDR3 protein is CASSSLTGGAWEQYF. The DNA of the CDR3 is TGTGCCAGCAGTTCTCTGACAGGGGGCGCATGGGAGCAGTACTTC.

The CDR3 DNA sequence: TGTGCCAGCATGGGGGCTCAGGTAAGCCAGCCCCAGCATTTT. Translating gives CASMGAQVSQPQHF. The chain is built from TRBV19 and TRBJ1-5, with a weak D call TRBD1 (6 bases). The CDR3 is 14 residues long. Per germline, CDR1 LNHDA and CDR2 SQIVND (reference sequence). V shed 9 bases and J shed 7 bases, with 19 bases lying between them.

This chain joins TRBV10-3 and TRBJ2-7; 8 bases match TRBD1. This CDR3 has 15 amino acids. Germline V gives CDR1 ENHRY, CDR2 SYGVKD. J was trimmed by 0 bases and V by 4 bases; bases with no gene match: 5. The CDR3 loop reads CAISGQGFSSYEQYF. Here the CDR3 DNA reads TGTGCCATCAGTGGACAGGGGTTCAGCTCCTACGAGCAGTACTTC.

As to this clone: This same CDR3 is encoded by further DNA sequences in the sample. V is TRBV28 and J is TRBJ2-6; D is unresolved. V gave up 4 bases and J gave up 1 base, with 2 bases separating them. The V gene's germline CDR1 is MDHEN and CDR2 SYDVKM. CDR3 length equals 13 residues. The CDR3: CASSSSGANVLTF. CDR3 coding DNA: TGTGCCAGCAGTTCGTCTGGGGCCAACGTCCTGACTTTC.

The rearrangement uses TRBV19 and TRBJ2-4, with D maybe TRBD1 (6 bases). Trimming pared 5 bases from V and 8 bases from J, leaving 16 bases between. This CDR3 is built from 14 residues. Germline lookup yields CDR1 LNHDA and CDR2 SQIVND (reference sequence). The CDR3 protein is CASSVPDRTDIQYF. CDR3 DNA sequence: TGTGCCAGTAGTGTACCCGACAGGACGGACATTCAGTACTTC.